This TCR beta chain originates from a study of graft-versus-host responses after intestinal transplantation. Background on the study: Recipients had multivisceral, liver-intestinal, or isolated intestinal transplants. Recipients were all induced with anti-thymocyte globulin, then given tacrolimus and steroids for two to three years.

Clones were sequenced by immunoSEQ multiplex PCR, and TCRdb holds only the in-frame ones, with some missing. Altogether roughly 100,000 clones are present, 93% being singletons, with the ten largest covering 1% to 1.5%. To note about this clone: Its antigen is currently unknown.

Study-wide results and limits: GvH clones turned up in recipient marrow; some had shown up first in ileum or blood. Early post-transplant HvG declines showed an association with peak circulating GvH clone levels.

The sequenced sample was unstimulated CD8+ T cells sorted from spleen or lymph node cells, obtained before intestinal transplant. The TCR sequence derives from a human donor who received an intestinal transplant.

The CDR3 spells CASSSPAGTTSYEQYF. The CDR3 DNA is TGCGCCAGCAGCAGCCCCGCCGGGACTACTTCCTACGAGCAGTACTTC. The chain joins TRBV5-1 to TRBJ2-7; 7 bases map to TRBD2. The CDR3 runs 16 residues. V dropped 4 bases and J dropped 1; count of bases not matched to a gene: 11. CDR1 and CDR2 (germline): SGHRS, YFSETQ.